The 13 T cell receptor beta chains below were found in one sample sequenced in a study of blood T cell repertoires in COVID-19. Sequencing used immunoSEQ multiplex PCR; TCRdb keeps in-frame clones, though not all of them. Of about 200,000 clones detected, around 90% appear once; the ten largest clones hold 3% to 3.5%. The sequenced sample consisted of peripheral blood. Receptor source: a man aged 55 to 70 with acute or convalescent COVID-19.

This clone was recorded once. This chain's CDR3 is CATSEKQGSGHNEQFF. Here the CDR3 DNA reads TGTGCCACCAGTGAAAAACAGGGTTCTGGCCACAATGAGCAGTTCTTC. The gene calls are TRBV24-1 and TRBJ2-1, with D possibly matching TRBD1 (6 bases). CDR3 length equals 16 residues. The germline V gene has CDR1 KGHDR and CDR2 SFDVKD. The V and J ends lost 4 bases and 5 bases respectively, with 17 bases between them.

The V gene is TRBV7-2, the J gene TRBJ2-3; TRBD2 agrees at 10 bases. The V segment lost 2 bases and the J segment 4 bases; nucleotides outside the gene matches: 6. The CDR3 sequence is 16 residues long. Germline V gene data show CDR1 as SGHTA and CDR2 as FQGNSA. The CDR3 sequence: CASSLLGTSEADTQYF. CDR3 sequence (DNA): TGTGCCAGCAGCTTATTGGGGACTAGCGAAGCAGATACGCAGTATTTT.

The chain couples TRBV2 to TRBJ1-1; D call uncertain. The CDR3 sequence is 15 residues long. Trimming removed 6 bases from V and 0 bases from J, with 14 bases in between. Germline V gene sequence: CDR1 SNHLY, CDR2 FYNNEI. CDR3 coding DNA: TGTGCCAGCAGCGGAATAGCAGATTTGAACACTGAAGCTTTCTTT. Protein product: CASSGIADLNTEAFF.

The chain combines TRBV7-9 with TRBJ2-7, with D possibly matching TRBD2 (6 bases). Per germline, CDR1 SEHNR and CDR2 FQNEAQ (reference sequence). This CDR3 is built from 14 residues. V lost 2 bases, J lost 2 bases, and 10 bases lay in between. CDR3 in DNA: TGTGCCAGCAGCTTATCGGGGGATGCCTACGAGCAGTACTTC. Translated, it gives CASSLSGDAYEQYF.

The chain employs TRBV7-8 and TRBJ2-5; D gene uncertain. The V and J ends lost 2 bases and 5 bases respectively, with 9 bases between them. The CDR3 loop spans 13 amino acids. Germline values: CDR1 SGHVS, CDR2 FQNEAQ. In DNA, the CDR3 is TGTGCCAGCAGCTTACTGTTCGTGGAGACCCAGTACTTC. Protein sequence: CASSLLFVETQYF. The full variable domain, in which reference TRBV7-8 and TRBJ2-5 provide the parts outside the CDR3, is GAGVSQSPRYKVAKRGQDVALRCDPISGHVSLFWYQQALGQGPEFLTYFQNEAQLDKSGLPSDRFFAERPEGSVSTLKIQRTQQEDSAVYLCASSLLFVETQYFGPGTRLLVL.

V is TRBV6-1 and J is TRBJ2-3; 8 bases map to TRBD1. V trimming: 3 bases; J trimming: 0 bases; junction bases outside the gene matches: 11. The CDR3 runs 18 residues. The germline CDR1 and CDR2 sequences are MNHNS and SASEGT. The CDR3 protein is CASSDQQGTGASTDTQYF. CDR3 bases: TGTGCCAGCAGTGACCAGCAAGGGACAGGCGCTAGCACAGATACGCAGTATTTT.

DNA for the CDR3: TGCGCCAGCAGTGAGCGGGTAGAGACCCAGTACTTC. Translated, it gives CASSERVETQYF. The rearrangement uses TRBV10-2 and TRBJ2-5; D remains ambiguous. Germline CDR1 reads WSHSY; CDR2 reads SAAADI. V was shortened by 2 bases and J by 4 bases, with 5 bases between the two germline ends. The CDR3 loop spans 12 amino acids.

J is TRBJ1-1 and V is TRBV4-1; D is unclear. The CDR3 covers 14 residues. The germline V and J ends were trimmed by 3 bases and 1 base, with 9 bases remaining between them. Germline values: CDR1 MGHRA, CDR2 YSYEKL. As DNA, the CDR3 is TGCGCCAGCAGCCAGCCGCGTAGGAACACTGAAGCTTTCTTT. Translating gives CASSQPRRNTEAFF.

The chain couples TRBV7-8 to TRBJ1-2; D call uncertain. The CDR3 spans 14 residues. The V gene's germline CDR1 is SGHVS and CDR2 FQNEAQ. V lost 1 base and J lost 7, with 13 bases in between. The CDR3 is CASSLDPAAGGYTF. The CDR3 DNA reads TGTGCCAGCAGCTTAGACCCCGCCGCGGGTGGCTACACCTTC. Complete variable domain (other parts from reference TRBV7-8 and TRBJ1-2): GAGVSQSPRYKVAKRGQDVALRCDPISGHVSLFWYQQALGQGPEFLTYFQNEAQLDKSGLPSDRFFAERPEGSVSTLKIQRTQQEDSAVYLCASSLDPAAGGYTFGSGTRLTVV.

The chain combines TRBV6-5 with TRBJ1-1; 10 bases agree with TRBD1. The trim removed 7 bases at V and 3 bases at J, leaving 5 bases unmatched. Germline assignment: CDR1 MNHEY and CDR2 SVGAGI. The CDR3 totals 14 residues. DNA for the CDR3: TGTGCCAGCAATAAAGGGACAGGGGACACTGAAGCTTTCTTT. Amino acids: CASNKGTGDTEAFF.

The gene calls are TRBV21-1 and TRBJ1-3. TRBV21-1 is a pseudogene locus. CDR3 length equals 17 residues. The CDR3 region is CASSKLRVRSSGNTIYF. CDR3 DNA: TGTGCCAGCAGCAAGCTTCGTGTACGGAGCTCTGGAAACACCATATATTTT.

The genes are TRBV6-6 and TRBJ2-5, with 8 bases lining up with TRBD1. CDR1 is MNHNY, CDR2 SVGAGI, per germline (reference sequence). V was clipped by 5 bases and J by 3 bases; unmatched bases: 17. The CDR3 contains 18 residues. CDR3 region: CASSRLWGRQGAKETQYF. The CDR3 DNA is TGTGCCAGCAGTCGACTCTGGGGTAGGCAGGGGGCTAAAGAGACCCAGTACTTC.

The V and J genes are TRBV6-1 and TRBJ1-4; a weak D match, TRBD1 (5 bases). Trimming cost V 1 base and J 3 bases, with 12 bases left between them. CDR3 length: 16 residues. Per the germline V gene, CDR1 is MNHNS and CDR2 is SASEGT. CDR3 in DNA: TGTGCCAGCAGTGAAGGCTATTGGGGGGCTAATGAAAAACTGTTTTTT. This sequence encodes CASSEGYWGANEKLFF.